This TCR beta chain was sequenced in a study of blood T cell repertoires in COVID-19. For the study at large: The analysed material was cDNA or gDNA that came from T cells, B-cell-depleted T cells, or PBMCs.

V shed 0 bases and J shed 0 bases, with 9 bases lying between them. This CDR3 is 16 amino acids long. Germline V CDR1 and CDR2: MNHNY, SVGAGI (reference sequence). Assay used: immunoSEQ multiplex PCR; TCRdb lists only in-frame clones, some missing. The sample yields 150,000 to 200,000 clones, 80% to 90% seen once. There are a few counts of this clone. The sequence came from a woman in her forties or fifties with acute or convalescent COVID-19. Sequencing was carried out using peripheral blood. This chain connects TRBV6-6 to TRBJ1-5; no reliable D call. The DNA for the CDR3 is TGTGCCAGCAGTTACTCGACAATTAATAGCAATCAGCCCCAGCATTTT. Translation gives CASSYSTINSNQPQHF.